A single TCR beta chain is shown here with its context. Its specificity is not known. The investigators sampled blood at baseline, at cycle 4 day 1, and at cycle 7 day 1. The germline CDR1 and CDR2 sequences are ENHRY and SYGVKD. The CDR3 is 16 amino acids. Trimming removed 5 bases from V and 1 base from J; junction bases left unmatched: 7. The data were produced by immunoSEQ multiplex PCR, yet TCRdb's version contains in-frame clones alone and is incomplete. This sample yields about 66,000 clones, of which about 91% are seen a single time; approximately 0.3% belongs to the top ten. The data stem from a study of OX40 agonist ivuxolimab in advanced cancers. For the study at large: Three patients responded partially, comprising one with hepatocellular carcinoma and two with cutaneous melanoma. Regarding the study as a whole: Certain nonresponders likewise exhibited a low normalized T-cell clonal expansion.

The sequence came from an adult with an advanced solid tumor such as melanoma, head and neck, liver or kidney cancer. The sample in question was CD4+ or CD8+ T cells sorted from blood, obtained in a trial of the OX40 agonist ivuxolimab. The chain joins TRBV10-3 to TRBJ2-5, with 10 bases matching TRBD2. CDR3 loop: CAISLASGSVQETQYF. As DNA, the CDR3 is TGTGCCATCAGTCTGGCTAGCGGGAGCGTCCAAGAGACCCAGTACTTC.